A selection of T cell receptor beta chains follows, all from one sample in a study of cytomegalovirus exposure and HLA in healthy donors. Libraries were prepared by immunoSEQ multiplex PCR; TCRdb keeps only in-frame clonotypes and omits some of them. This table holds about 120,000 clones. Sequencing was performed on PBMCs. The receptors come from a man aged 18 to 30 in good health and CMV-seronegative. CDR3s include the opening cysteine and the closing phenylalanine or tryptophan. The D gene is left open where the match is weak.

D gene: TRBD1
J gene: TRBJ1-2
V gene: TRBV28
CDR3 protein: CASSFGGQGAVYGYTF
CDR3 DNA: TGTGCCAGCAGTTTCGGCGGACAGGGCGCTGTCTATGGCTACACCTTC

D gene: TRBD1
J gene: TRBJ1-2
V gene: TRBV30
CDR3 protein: CAWSQGVNYGYTF
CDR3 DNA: TGTGCCTGGAGTCAGGGGGTGAACTATGGCTACACCTTC

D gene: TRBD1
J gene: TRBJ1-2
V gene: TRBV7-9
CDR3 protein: CASSFLPTGGNYGYTF
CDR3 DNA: TGTGCCAGCAGCTTCCTCCCGACAGGGGGAAACTATGGCTACACCTTC

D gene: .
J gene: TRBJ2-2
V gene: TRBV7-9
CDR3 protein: CASSPRRTGELFF
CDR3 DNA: TGTGCCAGCAGCCCCCGGAGGACCGGGGAGCTGTTTTTT

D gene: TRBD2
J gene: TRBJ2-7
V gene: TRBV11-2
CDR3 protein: CASSRGGLAYEQYF
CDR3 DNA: TGTGCCAGCTCCCGGGGGGGACTAGCCTACGAGCAGTACTTC

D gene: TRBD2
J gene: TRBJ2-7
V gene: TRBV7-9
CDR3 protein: CASSLAGTSAYEQYF
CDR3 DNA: TGTGCCAGCAGCTTAGCTGGGACTAGCGCCTACGAGCAGTACTTC

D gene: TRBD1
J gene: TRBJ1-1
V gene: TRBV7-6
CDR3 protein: CASSPSYRGPGTEAFF
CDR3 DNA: TGTGCCAGCAGCCCTTCCTACAGGGGGCCGGGGACTGAAGCTTTCTTT

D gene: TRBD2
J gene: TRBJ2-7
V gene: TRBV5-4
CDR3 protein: CASSGTSGGLTYEQYF
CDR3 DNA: TGTGCCAGCAGCGGGACTAGCGGGGGCCTCACCTACGAGCAGTACTTC

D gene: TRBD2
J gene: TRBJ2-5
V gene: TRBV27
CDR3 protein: CASSTPRGGRMEETQYF
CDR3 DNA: TGTGCCAGCAGTACGCCCCGGGGCGGGAGAATGGAGGAGACCCAGTACTTC

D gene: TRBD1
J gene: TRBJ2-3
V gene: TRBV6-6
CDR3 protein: CASTHGTVPLADTQYF
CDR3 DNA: TGTGCCAGCACCCACGGGACAGTACCTCTGGCAGATACGCAGTATTTT

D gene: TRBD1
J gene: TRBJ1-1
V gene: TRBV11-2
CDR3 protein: CASSLAGTGRGTEAFF
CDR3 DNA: TGTGCCAGCAGCTTAGCCGGGACAGGGCGTGGCACTGAAGCTTTCTTT

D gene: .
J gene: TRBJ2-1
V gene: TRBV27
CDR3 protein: CASSRSSYNEQFF
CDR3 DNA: TGTGCCAGCAGTCGGAGCTCCTACAATGAGCAGTTCTTC

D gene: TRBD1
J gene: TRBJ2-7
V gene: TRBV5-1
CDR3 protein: CASSLSGTGASYEQYF
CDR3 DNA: TGCGCCAGCAGCTTGTCCGGGACAGGAGCCTCCTACGAGCAGTACTTC

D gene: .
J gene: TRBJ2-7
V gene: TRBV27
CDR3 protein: CASSRSRVDEQYF
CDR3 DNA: TGTGCCAGCAGTCGGAGCAGGGTAGACGAGCAGTACTTC

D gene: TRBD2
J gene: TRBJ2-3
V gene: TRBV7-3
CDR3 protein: CASSPAGESDTQYF
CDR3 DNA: TGTGCCAGCAGCCCAGCGGGGGAGTCAGATACGCAGTATTTT

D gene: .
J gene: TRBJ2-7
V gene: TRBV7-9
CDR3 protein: CASSFQRQGGSYEQYF
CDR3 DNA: TGTGCCAGCAGCTTCCAAAGACAGGGAGGTTCCTACGAGCAGTACTTC

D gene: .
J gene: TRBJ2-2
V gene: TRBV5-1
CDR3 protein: CASSFTGPWPGELFF
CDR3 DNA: TGCGCCAGCAGCTTCACAGGGCCTTGGCCCGGGGAGCTGTTTTTT

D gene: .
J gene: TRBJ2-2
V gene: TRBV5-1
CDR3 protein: CASSPFEAENTGELFF
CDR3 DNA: TGCGCCAGCAGCCCCTTTGAGGCGGAGAACACCGGGGAGCTGTTTTTT

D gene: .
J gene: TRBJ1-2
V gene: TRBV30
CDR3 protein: CAWSTGSYGYTF
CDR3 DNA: TGTGCCTGGAGTACAGGCTCGTATGGCTACACCTTC